The next 18 T cell receptor beta chains were all read from a single sample in a study of blood T cell repertoires in COVID-19. Sequenced by immunoSEQ multiplex PCR; TCRdb stores in-frame clones only, minus some. Counted here are 150,000 to 200,000 clones, 65% to 80% occurring once; the ten biggest clones make up roughly 12%. Source material: peripheral blood. These receptors originate from a man aged 50-59 years who had recovered from COVID-19.

The gene calls are TRBV6-5 and TRBJ2-7; D is possibly TRBD2 (6 bases). V was cut by 5 bases and J by 0 bases, with 8 bases left in between. The CDR3 length is 13 residues. Germline values: CDR1 MNHEY, CDR2 SVGAGI. CDR3 amino acids: CASSRSGSYEQYF. CDR3 in DNA: TGTGCCAGCAGTCGTAGCGGCTCCTACGAGCAGTACTTC.

This sequence joins TRBV3-1 (or the pseudogene TRBV3-2) and TRBJ2-3; 11 nucleotides match TRBD2. The germline V gene encodes CDR1 LGHDT and CDR2 YNNKEL (reference sequence). With 8 bases clipped from V and 2 bases from J, the junction kept 6 bases outside the gene matches. The CDR3 has 15 residues. The CDR3 nucleotides read TGTGCCAGCCGACCGGGACTAGCGGTCACAGATACGCAGTATTTT. It translates to CASRPGLAVTDTQYF.

V and J are TRBV24-1 and TRBJ1-1, with 9 bases lining up with TRBD1. From germline, CDR1 is KGHDR and CDR2 SFDVKD. CDR3 length equals 15 residues. V shed 3 bases and J 4 bases; nucleotides not matched to a gene: 5. CDR3 coding DNA: TGTGCCACCAGTGATCGGACAGGGGCTGCCACTGAAGCTTTCTTT. Protein sequence: CATSDRTGAATEAFF.

The rearrangement links TRBV2 to TRBJ1-4, with a possible D match to TRBD1 (5 bases). CDR1 and CDR2 from the germline V gene are SNHLY and FYNNEI. V lost 7 bases and J 6 bases, leaving 15 bases between the germline ends. The CDR3 spans 14 residues. CDR3 in DNA: TGTGCCAGCACTGGCGGACAATTGGATGAAAAACTGTTTTTT. Residues: CASTGGQLDEKLFF. Looking up the rest from reference TRBV2 and TRBJ1-4 gives the full variable domain: EPEVTQTPSHQVTQMGQEVILRCVPISNHLYFYWYRQILGQKVEFLVSFYNNEISEKSEIFDDQFSVERPDGSNFTLKIRSTKLEDSAMYFCASTGGQLDEKLFFGSGTQLSVL.

The rearrangement uses TRBV3-1 (or the pseudogene TRBV3-2) and TRBJ1-2; D ambiguous. Trimming took 4 bases from V and 4 from J, leaving 10 bases between them. The CDR3 consists of 13 residues. CDR1 and CDR2 from the germline V gene are LGHDT and YNNKEL (reference sequence). Written as DNA, the CDR3 is TGTGCCAGCAGCCCACTAGGGCTCTATGGCTACACCTTC. This gives the protein CASSPLGLYGYTF.

This chain uses TRBV30 with TRBJ1-5; D perhaps matches TRBD1 (6 bases). This CDR3 is 13 amino acids long. The germline V and J ends were trimmed by 2 bases and 6 bases, with 11 bases remaining between them. Germline lookup yields CDR1 GTSNPN and CDR2 SVGIG (reference sequence). The CDR3 nucleotides are TGTGCCTGGAGTTCCAGGGGAACTCAGCCCCAGCATTTT. It is translated as CAWSSRGTQPQHF. Variable domain in full (rest from reference TRBV30 and TRBJ1-5): SQTIHQWPATLVQPVGSPLSLECTVEGTSNPNLYWYRQAAGRGLQLLFYSVGIGQISSEVPQNLSASRPQDRQFILSSKKLLLSDSGFYLCAWSSRGTQPQHFGDGTRLSIL.

The chain couples TRBV30 to TRBJ2-1, with D maybe TRBD2 (5 bases). Trimming left V 4 bases short and J 7 bases short, with 26 bases between. Germline V gives CDR1 GTSNPN, CDR2 SVGIG (reference sequence). The CDR3 runs to 17 residues. DNA for the CDR3: TGTGCCTGGACCCCTGGACTTGGGGTTCACACGTGGAATGAGCAGTTCTTC. This sequence encodes CAWTPGLGVHTWNEQFF. Combining the CDR3 with reference TRBV30 and TRBJ2-1 gives the whole variable domain SQTIHQWPATLVQPVGSPLSLECTVEGTSNPNLYWYRQAAGRGLQLLFYSVGIGQISSEVPQNLSASRPQDRQFILSSKKLLLSDSGFYLCAWTPGLGVHTWNEQFFGPGTRLTVL.

The rearrangement links TRBV18 to TRBJ1-3, with TRBD1 as a possible D gene (5 bases). V gave up 3 bases and J gave up 1 base, with 16 bases separating them. Germline values: CDR1 KGHSH, CDR2 LQKENI. The CDR3 totals 17 residues. CDR3 amino acids: CASSPGQGPSSGNTIYF. Written as DNA, the CDR3 is TGTGCCAGCTCACCGGGGCAGGGCCCCAGTTCTGGAAACACCATATATTTT.

J is TRBJ1-2 and V is TRBV14, with TRBD1 as a possible D gene (6 bases). This CDR3 has 16 residues. Per the germline V gene, CDR1 is SGHDN and CDR2 is FVKESK. V lost 1 base to trimming and J lost 0 bases, with 12 bases between them. The CDR3 nucleotides are TGTGCCAGCAGCCAAGGTAGACAGGACGCTAACTATGGCTACACCTTC. This codes for CASSQGRQDANYGYTF.

This chain uses TRBV24-1 with TRBJ2-5; 11 bases line up with TRBD1. This CDR3 is 17 amino acids long. Germline trimming cut 3 bases from V and 4 bases from J; bases unmatched to any gene: 9. Germline-derived CDR1 and CDR2 are KGHDR and SFDVKD. CDR3 nucleotide sequence: TGTGCCACCAGTGATGGACAGGGGGCGCGAACCACAGAGACCCAGTACTTC. Encoded protein: CATSDGQGARTTETQYF.

The chain couples TRBV7-2 to TRBJ2-3, with 10 bases lining up with TRBD2. Unmatched junction bases numbered 7, after V lost 1 base and J lost 6 bases. The germline CDR1 and CDR2 sequences are SGHTA and FQGNSA. The CDR3 spans 16 residues. For the CDR3, the DNA is TGTGCCAGCAGCTTAGTTTCTAGCGGGAGCCTGGATACGCAGTATTTT. Translation gives CASSLVSSGSLDTQYF.

The gene calls are TRBV6-2 or TRBV6-3 and TRBJ2-7, with 11 bases that match TRBD1. The germline V gene encodes CDR1 MNHEY and CDR2 SVGEGT. The CDR3 totals 14 residues. The J segment lost 8 bases and the V segment lost 5 bases, leaving 8 bases of the junction unmatched. CDR3 DNA sequence: TGTGCCAGCAGTACCGCGGGACAGGGGGGACAGCAGTACTTC. This encodes CASSTAGQGGQQYF.

Notes on this clone: Relative to the germline gene, one junction end is altered; a read error may explain this. The gene calls are TRBV6-5 and TRBJ1-1; TRBD1 agrees at 7 bases. The V gene's germline CDR1 is MNHEY and CDR2 SVGAGI. CDR3 length: 14 residues. CDR3 amino acids: CASSYETGYLEVFF. CDR3 DNA: TGTGCCAGCAGCTACGAGACAGGGTACCTTGAAGTTTTCTTT.

This chain joins TRBV29-1 and TRBJ2-1, with 14 positions matching TRBD2. The germline gives CDR1 SQVTM, CDR2 ANQGSEA. This CDR3 has 17 amino acids. Trimming removed 6 bases from V and 1 base from J; junction bases left unmatched: 8. The CDR3 coding sequence is TGCAGCGTCGCCGGACTAGCGGGAGGAGGATCCTACAATGAGCAGTTCTTC. It yields the protein CSVAGLAGGGSYNEQFF.

The gene calls are TRBV19 and TRBJ2-1, with unresolved D. The V gene's germline CDR1 is LNHDA and CDR2 SQIVND (reference sequence). Trimming stripped 3 bases from V and 6 bases from J, with 6 bases between. This CDR3 has 12 residues. In DNA form, the CDR3 reads TGTGCCAGTAGTATGCGAAGCAATGAGCAGTTCTTC. It is translated as CASSMRSNEQFF.

This sequence joins TRBV29-1 and TRBJ1-2; the D gene is possibly TRBD1 (5 bases). V lost 4 bases, J lost 5 bases, and 14 bases lay in between. CDR3 length equals 13 residues. Germline assignment: CDR1 SQVTM and CDR2 ANQGSEA. In DNA form, the CDR3 reads TGCAGCGTTGGTCTCCAGGGCCAATATGGCTACACCTTC. Translating gives CSVGLQGQYGYTF.

Only a few counts were recorded for this clone. The chain uses TRBV28 and TRBJ1-2; D is unresolved. V dropped 7 bases and J dropped 4 bases, with 10 bases sitting between them. The germline V gene encodes CDR1 MDHEN and CDR2 SYDVKM. The length of the CDR3 is 12 residues. The CDR3: CASTTGSYGYTF. The CDR3, as DNA: TGTGCCAGCACCACGGGGAGCTATGGCTACACCTTC.

The CDR3 DNA reads TGTGCCAGTAGTATTACTAGTTACGGCTTCAATGAGCAGTTCTTC. Protein: CASSITSYGFNEQFF. The chain combines TRBV19 with TRBJ2-1; D might be TRBD2 (5 bases). This CDR3 contains 15 residues. V shed 3 bases and J shed 6 bases, with 15 bases lying between them. Germline V gene lookup returns CDR1 LNHDA and CDR2 SQIVND (reference sequence). Supplemented by reference TRBV19 and TRBJ2-1, the full variable domain reads DGGITQSPKYLFRKEGQNVTLSCEQNLNHDAMYWYRQDPGQGLRLIYYSQIVNDFQKGDIAEGYSVSREKKESFPLTVTSAQKNPTAFYLCASSITSYGFNEQFFGPGTRLTVL.